Many counts were recorded for the clone carrying this T cell receptor (beta chain). Antigen unknown. The data were taken from a study of T cells after yellow fever vaccination. This CDR3 has 11 residues. CDR1 SGHAT and CDR2 FQNNGV come from the germline V gene. V was clipped by 1 base and J by 8 bases, with 3 bases between them. One entry per CDR3 protein, called by TCRdb with MiXCR from the 5' RACE reads. The data contain 150,000 to 200,000 distinct CDR3 sequences, 11% of them singletons. Study-level findings and limits: A large majority of primary-vaccination clones showed up again after the booster (roughly 95% CD4, 85% to 90% CD8).

This TCR was recovered from a man between 18 and 35 years old who received the YFV17D yellow fever vaccine. The chain carries TRBV11-2 and TRBJ2-1; D is unresolved. The starting material was CD8+ T cells sorted from PBMCs, obtained 15 days after the yellow fever booster vaccination. CDR3 nucleotide sequence: TGTGCCAGCAGCTTAGTTGATGAGCAGTTCTTC. Its protein is CASSLVDEQFF.